This T cell receptor beta chain was captured in a study of neurological immune-mediated disorders (dated by TCRdb to between 2018 and 2020). Study-wide context: Peripheral blood TCR-beta repertoires from patients with HTLV-I-associated myelopathy (HAM/TSP), patients with multiple sclerosis, and healthy controls were compared in the study using UMI-based sequencing. The roughly 99 TCR-beta libraries covered PBMC samples along with longitudinal samples, technical triplicates, and paired sorted CD4+ and CD8+ T-cell subsets. The cohort comprised 68 subjects: 14 HAM/TSP patients, around 35 multiple sclerosis patients and approximately 20 healthy controls. Beyond this particular receptor, the publication reports: No identical CDR3 amino acid sequences were found to be shared among expanded clones across subjects, suggesting that TCR-beta repertoires were private in all groups. TCR clonal expansion was greatest in HAM/TSP patients and smallest in MS patients, who ranked below even healthy controls.

cDNA synthesis used template-switch 5'RACE with a primer carrying a 10-nucleotide random unique molecular identifier tagging each TCR transcript. Every sequencing run covered 15-18 subjects and yielded more than 170 million TCR-beta sequences. The RNeasy kit was used for extraction of total RNA. TCR-beta VDJ regions were amplified with primers for the TCR constant region and the 5'RACE anchor, using the KAPA Real-time Library Amplification kit. Sample indexes and Illumina adaptors were added in a first PCR, and a second PCR then increased library yield. After Ampure bead purification, the roughly 650 bp TCR product was size-selected on a 2% E-gel SizeSelection system. Before pooling, library quality was assessed on a Bioanalyzer, concentration was determined with Qubit, and library quantification was performed with the Kapa Library Quantification kit. An Illumina HiSeq 2500 sequenced the libraries paired-end 2 x 150 bp. To increase sequence diversity, about 25-30% phiX was spiked into each library pool. Concerning the study's data processing: The quality-filtered reads were processed with the UMI-based MiGEC pipeline, whose error correction step removed more than 80% of the raw TCR sequences. IMGT germline references were used for alignment of VDJ genes, and clonotypes were defined by a unique CDR3 amino acid sequence together with V-J genes. Clonal expansion, Shannon diversity and CDR3 relatedness (CalcPairwiseDistances, ClusterSamples) were evaluated with VDJtools, and phylogenetic trees were built with CLCbio workbench. Expanded clones were defined as having at least 8 unique UMIs, based on coefficient-of-variation modelling across technical triplicates. TCRdb trimmed public reads at Q25 via fastp, called clones via MiXCR and kept in-frame beta chains. For every CDR3 protein sequence, its rows merge into one entry that carries the most common genes and DNA. Clone size and V and J calls follow TCRdb, not the original study. In all, the sample holds about 84,000 distinct CDR3 sequences, and approximately 10% of those were seen once. 1.8% of the sample is taken by the ten largest.

The healthy controls were volunteers from a blood bank in Maryland, USA. Libraries from unsorted PBMCs were made from 2 million PBMCs kept in RNAlater at -80 degrees C until RNA extraction. Peripheral blood underwent Ficoll-Hypaque density gradient centrifugation to isolate PBMCs, which were then cryopreserved in liquid nitrogen. CDR1 and CDR2, per the germline V gene, are SGHDT and YYEEEE. Spanning cysteine to phenylalanine, the CDR3 consists of 12 amino acids. CDR3 DNA is the only sequence kept; it has 36 bases, read in frame from the first base. Trimming costs V 9 bases and J 5 bases, and their ends lie 14 bases apart. Worth noting for this clonotype: Its antigen is unknown. No much larger clone exists at a distance of one base, and base qualities are not known.

Sequencing was performed on PBMCs. The chain links TRBV5-6 with TRBJ2-5; the D call could be TRBD1 or TRBD2, with each sharing 5 bases. The sequence was obtained from a man aged 35 to 55 in good health. This receptor has the CDR3 CANSRGEETQYF. At the DNA level, the sequence is TGTGCCAACAGTCGAGGGGAGGAGACCCAGTACTTC.